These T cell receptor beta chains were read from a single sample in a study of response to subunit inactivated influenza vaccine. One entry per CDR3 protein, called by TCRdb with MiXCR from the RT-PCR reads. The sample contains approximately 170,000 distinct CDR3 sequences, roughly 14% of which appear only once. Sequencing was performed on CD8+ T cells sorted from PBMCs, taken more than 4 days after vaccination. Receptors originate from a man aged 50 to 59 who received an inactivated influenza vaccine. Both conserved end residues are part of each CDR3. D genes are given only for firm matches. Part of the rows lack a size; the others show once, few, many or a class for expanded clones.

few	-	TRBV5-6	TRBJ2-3	TGTGCCAGCAGCTTTGAGGGGTACAGCACAGATACGCAGTATTTT	CASSFEGYSTDTQYF
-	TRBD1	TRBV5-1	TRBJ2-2	TGCGCCAGCAGCTTGGACCGGGACAGGGGGCTGGCCGGGGAGCTGTTTTTT	CASSLDRDRGLAGELFF
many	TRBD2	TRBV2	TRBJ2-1	TGTGCCAGTTCTAGCGGGAGCATCTATGAGCAGTTCTTC	CASSSGSIYEQFF
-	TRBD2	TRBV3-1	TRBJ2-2	TGTGCCAGCAGCGACACCGGGACTAGCGGGAGGGAGAACACCGGGGAGCTGTTTTTT	CASSDTGTSGRENTGELFF
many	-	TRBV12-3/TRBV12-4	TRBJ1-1	TGTGCCAGCATTATGAACACTGAAGCTTTCTTT	CASIMNTEAFF
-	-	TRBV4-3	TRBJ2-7	TGCGCCAGCAGCCAAGACAGGGTTTCTTCCTACGAGCAGTACTTC	CASSQDRVSSYEQYF
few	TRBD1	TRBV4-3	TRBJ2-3	TGCGCCAGCAGCCAAGGGACAGGGGAGACAGATACGCAGTATTTT	CASSQGTGETDTQYF
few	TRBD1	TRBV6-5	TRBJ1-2	TGTGCCAGCAGTTACTTGACAGGGACTAACTATGGCTACACCTTC	CASSYLTGTNYGYTF
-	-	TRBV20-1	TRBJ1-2	TGCAGTGCTAGTAGCGTCGCGGGGGAACCCAACTATGGCTACACCTTC	CSASSVAGEPNYGYTF
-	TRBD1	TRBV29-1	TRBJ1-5	TGCAGCGTCCTGACAGGGAATAGCAATCAGCCCCAGCATTTT	CSVLTGNSNQPQHF
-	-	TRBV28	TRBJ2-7	TGTGCCAGCAGTTTACGCGACCGCTACGAGCAGTACTTC	CASSLRDRYEQYF
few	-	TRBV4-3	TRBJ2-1	TGCGCCAGCAGCCAAGAGATACCCCCTCCGAACGATGAGCAGTTCTTC	CASSQEIPPPNDEQFF
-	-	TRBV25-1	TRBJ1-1	TGTGCCAGCAGTTGGGGACGTGAAGCTTTCTTT	CASSWGREAFF
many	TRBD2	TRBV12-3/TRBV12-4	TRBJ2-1	TGTGCCAGCAGTTTAACGGGAGGGATTGGGAATGAGCAGTTCTTC	CASSLTGGIGNEQFF
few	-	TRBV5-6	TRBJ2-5	TGTGCCAGCAGCTTGGCCGGCACCCTAGGGGAGACCCAGTACTTC	CASSLAGTLGETQYF
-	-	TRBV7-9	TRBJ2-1	TGTGCCAGCAGCTTAGGGGGAGGGGGGCAGTTCTTC	CASSLGGGGQFF
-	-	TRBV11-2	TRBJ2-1	TGTGCCAGCAGCTTAGAGAGATCAACTTCTAATGAGCAGTTCTTC	CASSLERSTSNEQFF
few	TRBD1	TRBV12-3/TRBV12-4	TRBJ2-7	TGTGCCAGCAGTTTTGGGACAGGGGACTACGAGCAGTACTTC	CASSFGTGDYEQYF